These T cell receptor beta chains were read from a single sample in a study of blood T cell repertoires in COVID-19. Profiled with immunoSEQ multiplex PCR; TCRdb holds only in-frame clones, not every one. Of 40,000 or so clones in the sample, roughly 84% were seen once. Material for sequencing was peripheral blood. These receptor sequences come from a human donor in a cohort sampled during active COVID-19. Both conserved end residues are part of each CDR3. A D gene is named only where the DNA matches it firmly. Clone size is stated in some rows and not others, as once, few, many or a class when expanded.

CDR3 DNA | CDR3 protein | D gene | clone size | J gene | CDR3 length | V gene
TGCGCCAGCAGCGTTGGACAGGGGGCGTTTTTGAACACTGAAGCTTTCTTT | CASSVGQGAFLNTEAFF | TRBD1 | . | TRBJ1-1 | 17 | TRBV5-1
TGTGCCGGAAACAGGGGGAACACCGGGGAGCTGTTTTTT | CAGNRGNTGELFF | TRBD1 | . | TRBJ2-2 | 13 | TRBV7-9
TGTGCCAGCAGTTTAAGGGGCTACGAGCAGTACTTC | CASSLRGYEQYF | . | . | TRBJ2-7 | 12 | TRBV28
TGCGCCAGCAGCTTGGGACCACAGGGGGGCAATCAGCCCCAGCATTTT | CASSLGPQGGNQPQHF | TRBD1 | many | TRBJ1-5 | 16 | TRBV5-1
TGTGCCATCAGCGGGACTAGCGGGGCCGGAGATACGCAGTATTTT | CAISGTSGAGDTQYF | TRBD2 | . | TRBJ2-3 | 15 | TRBV10-3
TGTGCCAGAGGACTAGGGAGCAATCAGCCCCAGCATTTT | CARGLGSNQPQHF | . | . | TRBJ1-5 | 13 | TRBV2
TGTGCCAGCAGCACCGGAGGGACAGGGATAGGTGAGCAGTTCTTC | CASSTGGTGIGEQFF | TRBD1 | . | TRBJ2-1 | 15 | TRBV5-4
TGTGCCAGCAGTCGACAGGAGAACACCGGGGAGCTGTTTTTT | CASSRQENTGELFF | . | . | TRBJ2-2 | 14 | TRBV9
TGCGCCAGCAGCCTCGGCGGGGGGGCCAGAGTCGAGCAGTACTTC | CASSLGGGARVEQYF | TRBD2 | . | TRBJ2-7 | 15 | TRBV5-1
TGTGCCAGCAGTGACGGGTATGCTGGAAACACCATATATTTT | CASSDGYAGNTIYF | . | . | TRBJ1-3 | 14 | TRBV25-1
TGTGCCAGCAGCGCGCTGGGGGGTGTTGCCCAGTACTTC | CASSALGGVAQYF | . | . | TRBJ2-5 | 13 | TRBV7-2
TGTGCCAGCAGTGTACAGGGGTTGGGCAATCAGCCCCAGCATTTT | CASSVQGLGNQPQHF | TRBD1 | . | TRBJ1-5 | 15 | TRBV2
TGCGCCAGCAGCCCCCGACTAGCGGGGGGGCGAGATTCCCAAGAGACCCAGTACTTC | CASSPRLAGGRDSQETQYF | TRBD2 | . | TRBJ2-5 | 19 | TRBV5-1
TGCGCCAGCAGCTTGTCCTCCGGGGTTACCACCGGGGAGCTGTTTTTT | CASSLSSGVTTGELFF | . | . | TRBJ2-2 | 16 | TRBV5-1
TGCACCCCGCTAGGGGCGCATGGCTACACCTTC | CTPLGAHGYTF | . | . | TRBJ1-2 | 11 | TRBV23-1
TGCGCCAGCAGCTTGTACGGGAGGACGGGAGAGACCCAGTACTTC | CASSLYGRTGETQYF | TRBD2 | . | TRBJ2-5 | 15 | TRBV5-1
TGCGCCAGCAGCTTGGACCGGGGGGGCGGAGAGACCCAGTACTTC | CASSLDRGGGETQYF | TRBD2 | . | TRBJ2-5 | 15 | TRBV5-1
TGTGCCAGCAGCCCCGCCGGGTTCGGGAGGTCAGAGACCCAGTACTTC | CASSPAGFGRSETQYF | TRBD2 | . | TRBJ2-5 | 16 | TRBV7-6